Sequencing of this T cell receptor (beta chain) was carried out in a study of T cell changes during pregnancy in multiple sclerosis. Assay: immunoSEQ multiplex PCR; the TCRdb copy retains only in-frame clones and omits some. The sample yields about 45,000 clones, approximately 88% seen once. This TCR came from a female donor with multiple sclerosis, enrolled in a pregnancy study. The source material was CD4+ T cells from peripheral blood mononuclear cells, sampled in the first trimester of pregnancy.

The DNA of the CDR3 is TGTGCCAGCAGTTACTCCAGGGTCCCCATGAACACTGAAGCTTTCTTT. Amino acids: CASSYSRVPMNTEAFF. This chain connects TRBV6-5 to TRBJ1-1; TRBD1 might be the D (5 bases). The CDR3 covers 16 residues. Germline V gives CDR1 MNHEY, CDR2 SVGAGI. The ends were cut back, 0 bases at V and 0 bases at J, with 11 bases in the middle.